Detailed here is one T cell receptor beta chain. Its cognate antigen is unknown. This sample's TCRbeta library carried unique molecular identifier barcodes. Via MiXCR, TCRdb re-called the PCR reads, giving one row per CDR3 protein. The table lists under 250,000 distinct CDR3 sequences, 20% to 30% of them singletons, with about 5% in the top ten. The sample belongs to a study of T-cell reconstitution after alpha-beta-depleted transplantation in children. Broader study findings: There were reportedly several hundred expanded graft clones from which alpha-beta T cells came about two months after transplant. The authors attributed T-cell counts and diversity one year after transplant mostly to newly produced T cells.

Germline V gene data show CDR1 as MNHEY and CDR2 as SVGAGI. This CDR3 has 14 amino acids. Losses at the gene ends were 2 bases for V and 3 bases for J; bases not matched to a gene: 1. This receptor was identified in a female patient between 2 and 10 years old who had a stem cell transplant for congenital amegakaryocytic thrombocytopenia, so the T cells may come from the graft donor. The V and J genes are TRBV6-5 and TRBJ2-7, with 10 bases identical to TRBD1. This material consisted of PBMCs, mostly from graft donor cells, taken 360 days after TCRalphabeta/CD19-depleted stem cell transplant. For the CDR3, the DNA is TGTGCCAGCAGTTACGGGACAGGGGACTACGAGCAGTACTTC. It codes for CASSYGTGDYEQYF.